The source of this T cell receptor beta chain is a study of CD8+CD57+ T cells in acquired aplastic anemia. About the research overall: Each DNA sample taken from sorted CD4+ and CD8+ cells came to about 3 ug on average.

For sequencing, patients were chosen who had shown expansion of CD8+CD57+ cells by flow cytometry. CDR3 and TCR beta VDJ profiling relied on genomic DNA as the template. From the reads, TCRdb called clonotypes with MiXCR, one entry per CDR3 protein. The sample lists hundreds of thousands of distinct CDR3 sequences; around 33% were seen once. There are many counts of this clonotype. Germline lookup yields CDR1 SGHVS and CDR2 FQNEAQ. This CDR3 is 15 amino acids long. Germline trimming cut 2 bases from V and 6 bases from J; bases unmatched to any gene: 9. The V and J genes are TRBV7-8 and TRBJ2-7, with TRBD1 identical over 8 bases. The source material was sorted CD4+, CD8+, or CD8+CD57+ T cells (not recorded which) from PBMCs. The TCR originated in a human donor with aplastic anemia. In DNA form, the CDR3 reads TGTGCCAGCAGCTTATCGAGACAGGGGTCTCTCGAGCAGTACTTC. Translated: CASSLSRQGSLEQYF.